A single sample gave rise to the 14 T cell receptor beta chains below, sequenced in a study of human T cells and chemical hapten exposure. TCRdb redid the calling of the 5' RACE reads with MiXCR, one entry per CDR3 protein. The profile shows 110,000 or so distinct CDR3 sequences, approximately 20% of them singletons. It was from unfractionated whole blood that total RNA was extracted. The receptors shown here come from a human donor in good health.

The chain combines TRBV10-3 with TRBJ1-2; 8 bases are shared with TRBD1. The CDR3 covers 12 residues. V lost 6 bases, J lost 6 bases, and 3 bases stayed unmatched. The germline gives CDR1 ENHRY, CDR2 SYGVKD. The CDR3 protein is CAISSTGDGYTF. CDR3 DNA sequence: TGTGCCATCAGCTCGACAGGGGATGGCTACACCTTC.

This clonotype was recorded a few times. CDR3 sequence (DNA): TGTGCCAGCAGTTCGGGACGGAACTACACCTTC. It yields the protein CASSSGRNYTF. V usage is TRBV28 and J usage is TRBJ1-2, with a tentative D call TRBD1 (5 bases). Trimming took off 4 bases at V and 10 bases at J, with 10 bases between the two ends. The length of the CDR3 is 11 residues. CDR1 is MDHEN, CDR2 SYDVKM, per germline.

The chain has TRBV28 and TRBJ2-4, with D tentatively TRBD1 (7 bases). The CDR3 is 18 residues long. Trimming pared 3 bases from V and 0 bases from J, leaving 18 bases between. Germline CDR1 is MDHEN and CDR2 is SYDVKM. The CDR3 nucleotides read TGTGCCAGCAGTTTTCCCCGGGGGACAGCCCTAGCCAAAAACATTCAGTACTTC. This codes for CASSFPRGTALAKNIQYF.

In this sample, this clonotype turned up a few times. The genes are TRBV29-1 and TRBJ2-3, with TRBD2 as a possible D gene (6 bases). Germline CDR1 is SQVTM and CDR2 is ANQGSEA. The V and J ends lost 3 bases and 6 bases respectively, with 13 bases between them. There are 13 residues in the CDR3. CDR3 sequence: CSVEDSGVDTQYF. In DNA, the CDR3 is TGCAGCGTTGAGGATAGCGGTGTGGATACGCAGTATTTT.

This clonotype was observed a few times. Written as DNA, the CDR3 is TGTGCCAGCACCTGGGTGTGGGACAGCCAAGAGACCCAGTACTTC. Amino acid sequence: CASTWVWDSQETQYF. The chain carries TRBV28 and TRBJ2-5; 7 nucleotides align to TRBD1. Germline V CDR1 and CDR2: MDHEN, SYDVKM. CDR3 length: 15 amino acids. The V segment lost 7 bases and the J segment 1 base; nucleotides outside the gene matches: 9.

The table lists this clonotype with many counts. The genes are TRBV28 and TRBJ1-1; D not resolved. V gave up 5 bases and J gave up 8 bases, with 9 bases separating them. From germline, CDR1 is MDHEN and CDR2 SYDVKM. The CDR3 spans 11 residues. In DNA form, the CDR3 reads TGTGCCAGCAGTGAGAGGTTAGAAGCTTTCTTT. Translating it yields CASSERLEAFF.

This rearrangement joins TRBV4-1 to TRBJ1-1; D might be TRBD1 (5 bases). Germline V gene data show CDR1 as MGHRA and CDR2 as YSYEKL. Trimming pared 2 bases from V and 5 bases from J, leaving 15 bases between. The CDR3 covers 15 residues. CDR3 residues: CASSQFRAKGTEAFF. For the CDR3, the DNA is TGCGCCAGCAGCCAATTTAGGGCGAAGGGGACTGAAGCTTTCTTT.

This chain connects TRBV7-2 to TRBJ2-7, with 8 positions matching TRBD2. Germline V CDR1 and CDR2: SGHTA, FQGNSA. CDR3 size: 15 residues. With V trimmed by 5 bases and J by 4 bases, 10 bases remained unmatched. Written as DNA, the CDR3 is TGTGCCAGCAGCCCCGGGGGGGCGGGAGCATACGAGCAGTACTTC. Translating it yields CASSPGGAGAYEQYF.

In its sample, this clonotype was seen a few times. This chain links TRBV28 with TRBJ1-5; 10 nucleotides align to TRBD1. Per germline, CDR1 MDHEN and CDR2 SYDVKM. The V and J ends lost 8 bases and 4 bases, in that order; junction bases with no gene match: 14. The CDR3 runs to 17 residues. CDR3 sequence reads: CASVLTPGQGGNQPQHF. Here the CDR3 DNA reads TGTGCCAGCGTACTTACCCCCGGACAGGGGGGGAATCAGCCCCAGCATTTT.

The chain carries TRBV5-1 and TRBJ2-1; no firm D call. Germline loops: CDR1 SGHRS, CDR2 YFSETQ. Trimming took 2 bases from V and 2 from J, leaving 14 bases between them. The CDR3 contains 16 residues. This CDR3 reads CASSFASGATYNEQFF. The CDR3 region has the DNA TGCGCCAGCAGCTTCGCGTCGGGCGCCACCTACAATGAGCAGTTCTTC. Full variable domain (outside the CDR3, taken from reference TRBV5-1 and TRBJ2-1): KAGVTQTPRYLIKTRGQQVTLSCSPISGHRSVSWYQQTPGQGLQFLFEYFSETQRNKGNFPGRFSGRQFSNSRSEMNVSTLELGDSALYLCASSFASGATYNEQFFGPGTRLTVL.

This clonotype was found a few times. This chain joins TRBV28 and TRBJ2-1; D not resolved. The V and J ends lost 6 bases and 4 bases respectively, with 7 bases between them. Germline V gives CDR1 MDHEN, CDR2 SYDVKM. The CDR3 totals 12 residues. The CDR3 DNA reads TGTGCCAGCAGCTATGTATACAATGAGCAGTTCTTC. Translating it yields CASSYVYNEQFF. Together with reference TRBV28 and TRBJ2-1, the CDR3 gives the full variable domain: DVKVTQSSRYLVKRTGEKVFLECVQDMDHENMFWYRQDPGLGLRLIYFSYDVKMKEKGDIPEGYSVSREKKERFSLILESASTNQTSMYLCASSYVYNEQFFGPGTRLTVL.

This clonotype was detected a few times. The J gene is TRBJ2-1, the V gene TRBV4-1; D not resolved. This CDR3 is 15 amino acids long. Trimming stripped 6 bases from V and 8 bases from J, with 20 bases between. Germline CDR1 reads MGHRA; CDR2 reads YSYEKL. The DNA of the CDR3 is TGCGCCAGCAGGAGAACCGGGCTCGCATTGGATGAGCAGTTCTTC. Its protein is CASRRTGLALDEQFF.

V and J are TRBV3-1 and TRBJ1-2; D possibly corresponds to TRBD1 (6 bases). Germline V gene sequence: CDR1 LGHDT, CDR2 YNNKEL (reference sequence). This CDR3 spans 15 amino acids. The V end was cut by 2 bases, the J end by 5 bases, with 15 bases between. The CDR3: CASSQWTEGEYGYTF. The CDR3 DNA sequence: TGTGCCAGCAGCCAATGGACGGAGGGGGAGTATGGCTACACCTTC.

The chain recombines TRBV5-1 with TRBJ2-1; 8 bases fit TRBD1. Losses at the gene ends were 2 bases for V and 7 bases for J; bases not matched to a gene: 11. Looked up from germline, CDR1 is SGHRS and CDR2 is YFSETQ. The CDR3 extends over 16 amino acids. CDR3 bases: TGCGCCAGCAGCTTTGGGGGACAGGCCGACCTGAATGAGCAGTTCTTC. This gives the protein CASSFGGQADLNEQFF.